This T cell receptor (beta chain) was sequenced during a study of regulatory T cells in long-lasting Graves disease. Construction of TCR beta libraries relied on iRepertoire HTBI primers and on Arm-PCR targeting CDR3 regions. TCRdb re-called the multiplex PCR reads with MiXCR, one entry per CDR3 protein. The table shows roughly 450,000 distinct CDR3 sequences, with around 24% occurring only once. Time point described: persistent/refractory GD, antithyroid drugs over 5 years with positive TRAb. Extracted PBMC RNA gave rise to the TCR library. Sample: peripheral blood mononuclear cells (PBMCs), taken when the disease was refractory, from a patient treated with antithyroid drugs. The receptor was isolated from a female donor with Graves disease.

CDR3 residues: CASSGQGEGYNEQFF. Written as DNA, the CDR3 is TGTGCCAGCAGCGGACAGGGCGAAGGATACAATGAGCAGTTCTTC. The V and J genes are TRBV9 and TRBJ2-1; 7 bases fit TRBD1. Unmatched junction bases numbered 7, after V lost 3 bases and J lost 4 bases. CDR3 length equals 15 residues. Germline loops: CDR1 SGDLS, CDR2 YYNGEE.